This TCR beta chain came from a study of T cell responses to AZD1222 COVID-19 vaccine. Method: immunoSEQ multiplex PCR; TCRdb's copy keeps in-frame clones and lacks some. This sample has about 94,000 clones; approximately 90% occur once, and the top ten carry over 10%. The study's findings and limits: Rises in breadth and depth of Spike-specific TCRs came after two AZD1222 doses. Only after the peak T cell response were repertoires sampled.

Per the germline V gene, CDR1 is SGHRS and CDR2 is YFSETQ. Trimming took 3 bases from V and 4 from J; bases not matched to a gene: 8. This CDR3 region has 15 residues. In the case of this clone: Its cognate antigen is unknown.

The sample consisted of peripheral blood, taken 28 days after the second AZD1222 dose. This rearrangement joins TRBV5-1 to TRBJ1-2, with TRBD1 matching 8 bases. The sequence was collected from an adult who received the AZD1222 COVID-19 vaccine. This CDR3 is CASSSTGEGIYGYTF. DNA of the CDR3: TGCGCCAGCAGCTCGACAGGGGAGGGGATCTATGGCTACACCTTC.